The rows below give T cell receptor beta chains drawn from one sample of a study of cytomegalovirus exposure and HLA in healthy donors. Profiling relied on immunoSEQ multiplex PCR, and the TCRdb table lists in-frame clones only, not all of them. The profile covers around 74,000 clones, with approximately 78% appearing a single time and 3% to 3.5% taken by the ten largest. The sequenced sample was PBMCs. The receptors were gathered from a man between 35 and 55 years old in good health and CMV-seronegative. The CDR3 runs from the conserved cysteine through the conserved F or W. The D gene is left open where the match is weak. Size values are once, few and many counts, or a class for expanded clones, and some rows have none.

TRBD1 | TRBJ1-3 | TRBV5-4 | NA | TGTGCCAGCAGCCCCGGACAGGTCTCTGGAAACACCATATATTTT | CASSPGQVSGNTIYF
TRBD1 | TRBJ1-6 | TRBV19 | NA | TGTGCCAGTAGTACCCTATCGACAGGGGGCTATAATTCACCCCTCCACTTT | CASSTLSTGGYNSPLHF
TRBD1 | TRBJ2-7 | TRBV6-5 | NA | TGTGCCAGCAGTTTGGACAGGGTAAGCTACGAGCAGTACTTC | CASSLDRVSYEQYF
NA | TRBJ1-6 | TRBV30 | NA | TGTGCCTGGAGTGTTGGCAGGGGTAATTCACCCCTCCACTTT | CAWSVGRGNSPLHF
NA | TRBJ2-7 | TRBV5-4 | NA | TGCGCCAGCAGCCAATCATCCACCGGGACATACGAGCAGTACTTC | CASSQSSTGTYEQYF
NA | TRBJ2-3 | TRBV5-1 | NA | TGCGCCAGCAGCAATGAGGCAGATACGCAGTATTTT | CASSNEADTQYF
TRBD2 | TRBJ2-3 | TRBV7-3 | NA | TGTGCCAGCAGCGAGCTAGCGGGGAACACAGATACGCAGTATTTT | CASSELAGNTDTQYF
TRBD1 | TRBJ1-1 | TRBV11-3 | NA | TGTGCCAGCAGCTTAGACGAAGGACAGGGTGGCACTGAAGCTTTCTTT | CASSLDEGQGGTEAFF
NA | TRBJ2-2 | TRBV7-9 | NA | TGTGCCAGCAGCTTAGGGTCCAGGGTCACCGGGGAGCTGTTTTTT | CASSLGSRVTGELFF
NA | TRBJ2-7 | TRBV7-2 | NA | TGTGCCAGCAGCCCTGTGGGGCTCGAGCAGTACTTC | CASSPVGLEQYF
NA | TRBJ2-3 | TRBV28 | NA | TGTGCCAGCAGTTTAGTCAGTCCTCTAGCAGATACGCAGTATTTT | CASSLVSPLADTQYF
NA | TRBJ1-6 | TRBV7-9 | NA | TGTTCCAGCAGCTTAGCCCCAAGGAGATATAATTCACCCCTCCACTTT | CSSSLAPRRYNSPLHF
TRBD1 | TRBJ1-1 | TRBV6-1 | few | TGTGCCAGCAGTGATCCTGGGACAGGGAGGTCGAGAGCTTTCTTT | CASSDPGTGRSRAFF
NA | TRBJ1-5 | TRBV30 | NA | TGTGCCTGGAGTGTCGGTTCAGGGTATCCCGCTCCCCAGCATTTT | CAWSVGSGYPAPQHF
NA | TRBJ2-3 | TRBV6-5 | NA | TGTGCCAGCAGCATAGGAGTTAGCACAGATACGCAGTATTTT | CASSIGVSTDTQYF
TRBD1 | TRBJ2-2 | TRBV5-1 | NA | TGCGCCAGCAGCTTTGACAGGGGAGGTAACACCGGGGAGCTGTTTTTT | CASSFDRGGNTGELFF
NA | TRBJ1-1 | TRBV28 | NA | TGTGCCAGCAGCGTTTTGCTTGTCCGGTACACTGAAGCTTTCTTT | CASSVLLVRYTEAFF
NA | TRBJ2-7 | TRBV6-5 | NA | TGTGCCAGCACCCCGGACACCAACTCCTACGAGCAGTACTTC | CASTPDTNSYEQYF
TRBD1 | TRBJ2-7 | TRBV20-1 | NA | TGCAGTGCTGTTAACAGGGGGGAGCAGTACTTC | CSAVNRGEQYF
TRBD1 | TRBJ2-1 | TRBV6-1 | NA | TGTGCCAGCCTGCCAGGGACAGGACACAATGAGCAGTTCTTC | CASLPGTGHNEQFF
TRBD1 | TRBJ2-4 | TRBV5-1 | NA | TGCGCCAGCAGCTCACGGGACAGAATGAACATTCAGTACTTC | CASSSRDRMNIQYF
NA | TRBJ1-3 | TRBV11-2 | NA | TGTGCCAGCAGCCAGGGGATCACCATATATTTT | CASSQGITIYF
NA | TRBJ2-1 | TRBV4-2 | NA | TGTGCCAGCAGCCAAGACAGGTTGGGAGTAGCCTCTGAGCAGTTCTTC | CASSQDRLGVASEQFF
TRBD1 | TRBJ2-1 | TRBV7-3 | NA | TGTGCCAGCAGCGAAGGTGTTGGACAGGGTTGGTTCTTC | CASSEGVGQGWFF
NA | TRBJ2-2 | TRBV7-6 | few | TGTGCCAGCAGCTTAGTCCCAGGGCAAAACACCGGGGAGCTGTTTTTT | CASSLVPGQNTGELFF
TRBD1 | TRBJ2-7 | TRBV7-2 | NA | TGTGCCAGCAGCTTCTTGGGACAGTCGAGTGAGCAGTACTTC | CASSFLGQSSEQYF
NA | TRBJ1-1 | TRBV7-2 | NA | TGTGCCAGCAGCTTAGGTACTTACACTGAAGCTTTCTTT | CASSLGTYTEAFF
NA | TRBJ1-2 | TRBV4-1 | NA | TGCGCCAGCAGCCCGCAGGGATCTAACTATGGCTACACCTTC | CASSPQGSNYGYTF
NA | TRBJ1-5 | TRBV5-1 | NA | TGCGCCAGCAGCCCTCCCGGGACAACCAATCAGCCCCAGCATTTT | CASSPPGTTNQPQHF